These 21 T cell receptor beta chains were all obtained from the same sample, sequenced in a study of tumor-infiltrating lymphocytes in primary liver carcinoma. Making TCR beta cDNA involved roughly 500 ng total RNA and a constant-region primer. It was through three nested multiplex PCR rounds of slightly modified ARM-PCR that TCR beta libraries arose. Each of the first two PCR rounds ran approximately 9 cycles with TRBV1-TRBV30 forward and C-beta reverse primers. TCRdb re-derived calls from the multiplex PCR reads in MiXCR, one entry per CDR3 protein. The table shows 120,000 or so distinct CDR3 sequences, with around 60% occurring only once. For each extraction, RNA and DNA were obtained together from approximately 20-30 mg of unsorted bulk tissue. The sequenced sample consisted of liver tumor tissue from sampling region 1. Documented subset: tumor region T1, superior pole. These receptors originate from a woman aged 55-69 years with primary liver carcinoma and hepatitis B virus infection.

Details on this clonotype: A much larger clone lies one base from this, so it may be a read error. The conserved final phenylalanine or tryptophan is absent from the CDR3, which likely points to a read error. The rearrangement uses TRBV12-3 or TRBV12-4 and TRBJ2-7; 8 bases match TRBD1. This CDR3 region has 14 residues. The DNA for the CDR3 is TGTGCCACCAGTCCACAGGGGGTAGTTGGCGAGCAGTACTCC. Amino acids: CATSPQGVVGEQYS.

In the case of this clonotype: With a much larger clone just one base away, this may be a read error. No conserved phenylalanine or tryptophan ends this CDR3, so it is likely a read error. V and J are TRBV6-6 and TRBJ2-1; no firm D call. CDR3 length equals 12 residues. Trimming took off 4 bases at V and 10 bases at J, with 11 bases between the two ends. Germline values: CDR1 MNHNY, CDR2 SVGAGI (reference sequence). CDR3 nucleotides: TGTGCCAGCAGTTCCGCACCCCAGGAGCAGTTCATC. This translates into CASSSAPQEQFI.

Notes on this clonotype: Being one base from a much bigger clone, this may be a read error. The chain has TRBV19 and TRBJ2-2; 8 nucleotides match TRBD2. The CDR3 totals 17 residues. CDR1 LNHDA and CDR2 SQIVND come from the germline V gene (reference sequence). Trimming cost V 5 bases and J 7 bases; bases outside gene matches: 15. The CDR3 region is CASSPEGTSLRSGELFF. CDR3 sequence (DNA): TGTGCCAGTAGTCCAGAAGGGACTAGTCTTAGGAGCGGGGAGCTGTTTTTT. The variable domain in full, completed from reference TRBV19 and TRBJ2-2, reads DGGITQSPKYLFRKEGQNVTLSCEQNLNHDAMYWYRQDPGQGLRLIYYSQIVNDFQKGDIAEGYSVSREKKESFPLTVTSAQKNPTAFYLCASSPEGTSLRSGELFFGEGSRLTVL.

On this clonotype itself: A much larger clone is a single base away; this may be a read error. The chain uses TRBV5-6 and TRBJ2-7; tentative D call: TRBD2 (5 bases). The length of the CDR3 is 15 residues. Germline CDR1 and CDR2: SGHDT and YYEEEE. The CDR3 DNA reads as TGTGCCAGCAGGCCGTGGGAGCGCGGGTACTACGAGGAGTACTTC. Translation: CASRPWERGYYEEYF.

As to this clonotype: One junction end disagrees with the germline gene, perhaps due to a read error. V and J are TRBV6-1 and TRBJ1-6; no reliable D call. Germline CDR1 MNHNS, CDR2 SASEGT. This CDR3 region has 16 residues. The CDR3: CASRIGRQYPNSSLHF. The CDR3 DNA is TGTGCCAGCAGAATCGGCAGACAATACCCCAATTCATCCCTCCATTTT.

Turning to this clonotype: The junction and the germline gene differ at one end; a read error may be behind it. V is TRBV11-2 and J is TRBJ2-2; no clear D. Germline CDR1 is SGHAT and CDR2 is FQNNGV. The CDR3 sequence is 15 residues long. The CDR3 is CASSTPQGPTEELFF. Written as DNA, the CDR3 is TGTGCCAGTAGCACTCCGCAAGGACCGACCGAGGAGCTGTTTTTT.

On this clonotype itself: The junction departs from the called germline gene at one end, perhaps through a read error. This chain connects TRBV11-2 to TRBJ1-1; maybe TRBD1 (5 bases). CDR1 and CDR2 from the germline V gene are SGHAT and FQNNGV. The CDR3 has 17 residues. The CDR3 here is CASRTAGLGQMNTEAFF. CDR3 bases: TGTGCAAGCAGGACTGCAGGGTTAGGCCAAATGAACACTGAAGCTTTCTTT.

This clonotype showed up just once. Germline and junction disagree at one end, which may indicate a read error. The chain carries TRBV2 and TRBJ2-1, with no clear D. CDR3 size: 11 residues. Germline loops: CDR1 SNHLY, CDR2 FYNNEI. The DNA of the CDR3 is TGTGCCAGCAGTGAGTATGTAACTACTCGTTTC. This encodes CASSEYVTTRF.

Details on this clonotype: Possible read error: a much larger clone is one base away. V usage is TRBV6-5 and J usage is TRBJ2-3, with a weak D call TRBD2 (5 bases). Germline V CDR1 and CDR2: MNHEY, SVGAGI. This CDR3 spans 16 amino acids. CDR3 coding DNA: TGTGCCAGCAGTTACTCTGTAGGATCTAGCACAGATACGCACTATTTT. It specifies CASSYSVGSSTDTHYF.

A word on this clonotype: One end of the junction is discordant with germline, which a read error may explain. The chain joins TRBV6-5 to TRBJ1-2; D might be TRBD1 (5 bases). In germline, CDR1 is MNHEY, CDR2 SVGAGI. There are 14 residues in the CDR3. Here the CDR3 DNA reads TGTGCCAACAGTTACGATGGTACAGGCTATGGCCACACCTTC. This codes for CANSYDGTGYGHTF.

Of note for this clonotype: One end of the junction fails to match germline, which may point to a read error. The CDR3 nucleotides read TGTGCCAGCAGTACTGGGGGCTACAGTGAGCAGTTCTTC. This codes for CASSTGGYSEQFF. V is TRBV11-3 and J is TRBJ2-1; D might be TRBD1 (6 bases). Germline V gene data show CDR1 as SGHNT and CDR2 as YENEEA. This CDR3 contains 13 residues.

In the case of this clonotype: Germline and junction disagree at one end, which may indicate a read error. The gene calls are TRBV12-5 and TRBJ2-6; D may match TRBD1 or TRBD2 (5 bases each). The CDR3 is 15 residues long. Germline V gives CDR1 LGHNT, CDR2 FRNRAP. The CDR3 spells CGSGGRGSGTNVLTF. The CDR3 nucleotides read TGTGGTAGTGGGGGACGGGGTTCTGGGACCAACGTCTTGACTTTC.

Note on this clonotype: A read error may account for a junction end that differs from germline. The chain links TRBV5-1 to TRBJ2-2; weak D call: TRBD2 (6 bases). Germline CDR1 reads SGHRS; CDR2 reads YFSETQ. CDR3 size: 15 residues. This CDR3 is CASSLFGRDTGELVF. CDR3 bases: TGCGCCAGCAGCTTGTTCGGGAGAGACACCGGGGAGCTGGTTTTT. Filled out from reference TRBV5-1 and TRBJ2-2, the complete variable domain reads KAGVTQTPRYLIKTRGQQVTLSCSPISGHRSVSWYQQTPGQGLQFLFEYFSETQRNKGNFPGRFSGRQFSNSRSEMNVSTLELGDSALYLCASSLFGRDTGELVFGEGSRLTVL.

This sequence joins TRBV5-1 and TRBJ2-3, with 7 bases lining up with TRBD2. Looked up from germline, CDR1 is SGHRS and CDR2 is YFSETQ. The CDR3 covers 16 residues. V lost 4 bases, J lost 4 bases, and 12 bases stayed unmatched. CDR3 DNA sequence: TGCGCCAGCAGCACTACCGCGGGAGTAACCCCAGATACGCAGTATTTT. Residues: CASSTTAGVTPDTQYF.

This clonotype occurred a few times. This chain connects TRBV6-1 to TRBJ1-1; D may be TRBD1 (5 bases). The CDR3 is made up of 13 amino acids. Germline assignment: CDR1 MNHNS and CDR2 SASEGT. Trimming shortened V by 4 bases and J by 4 bases, and 10 bases separated the two germline ends. The CDR3 is CASSGQIFTEAFF. Written as DNA, the CDR3 is TGTGCCAGCAGTGGACAGATTTTCACTGAAGCTTTCTTT.

Concerning this clonotype itself: The junction departs from germline at one end; a sequencing error may be responsible. The chain links TRBV5-1 to TRBJ2-1; a possible D gene is TRBD2 (5 bases). The CDR3 runs to 17 residues. Germline assignment: CDR1 SGHRS and CDR2 YFSETQ. Here the CDR3 DNA reads TGCGCCAGCACCTCCATGGGAGCTGATCTATCCTACAATGAGCAGTTCTTT. Protein product: CASTSMGADLSYNEQFF.

In the case of this clonotype: This may be a read error: a much more frequent sequence differs by one nucleotide. The chain links TRBV28 to TRBJ1-6, with D unresolved. Trimming left V 7 bases short and J 10 bases short, with 17 bases between. This CDR3 has 14 amino acids. Germline assignment: CDR1 MDHEN and CDR2 SYDVKM. CDR3 nucleotide sequence: TGTGCCAGCAAGGTCTATATGGGCATCTCACCCCTCCACTTT. This codes for CASKVYMGISPLHF.

With regard to this clonotype: Since the CDR3 does not end with the conserved phenylalanine or tryptophan, this likely comes from a read error. No DNA is shown, since the ends of the CDR3 on it are uncertain; the CDR3 is the one TCRdb lists. The rearrangement links TRBV11-3 to TRBJ2-1; the table assigns TRBD1, which was not confirmed against the DNA. Germline CDR1 reads SGHNT; CDR2 reads YENEEA. The CDR3 length equals 13 residues, ends included. CDR3 sequence: CASGAGGYNERFI.

This clonotype was picked up one time. It is likely a read error, because the conserved phenylalanine at the end of the CDR3 is missing. This chain links TRBV10-3 with TRBJ2-7; TRBD2 aligns across 15 bases. This CDR3 is built from 14 residues. J lost 3 bases, V lost 6 bases, and 0 bases had no gene match. CDR1 and CDR2 (germline): ENHRY, SYGVKD. For the CDR3, the DNA is TGTGCCATCAGGGGACTAGCGGGAGGCTACGAGCAGTACTCC. Encoded protein: CAIRGLAGGYEQYS.

Note on this clonotype: The junction does not match germline at one end; this may be a read error. The rearrangement joins TRBV11-3 to TRBJ2-2, with 8 nucleotides matching TRBD1. Germline CDR1 and CDR2: SGHNT and YENEEA. This CDR3 spans 15 amino acids. As DNA, the CDR3 is TGTGACAGCAGCCAGGGGGCTAACAGCACCGGGGAGCTGTTTTTT. Protein: CDSSQGANSTGELFF.

With regard to this clonotype: One end of the junction is discordant with germline, which a read error may explain. V and J are TRBV28 and TRBJ2-1; the D call may be TRBD1 or TRBD2 (5 bases each). This CDR3 region has 16 residues. CDR1 is MDHEN, CDR2 SYDVKM, per germline. The CDR3 region is CAGSYPGTSHPRVQFF. The CDR3 region has the DNA TGTGCCGGCAGTTACCCCGGGACCAGTCATCCCAGAGTGCAGTTCTTC.